The next 16 T cell receptor beta chains were all read from a single sample in a study of vaccination and CD4 T cells after COVID-19. Antigen specificity for these receptors is unknown. Documented treatment: roughly nine-day PBMC culture with coronavirus spike peptide pools or control peptides (ViraFEST assay). Collection of the unexposed donor's CD4+ T cells took place before the COVID-19 pandemic (2011-2018). The assay that was used to sequence DNA from cultured CD4+ T cells was the Oncomine TCR Beta short-read assay. MiXCR was run by TCRdb on the PCR reads, yielding one entry per CDR3 protein. The top ten clones hold roughly a fifth of a sample with about 8,400 distinct CDR3 sequences, 45% to 50% of them seen once. Sequenced material: CD4+ T cells from blood, cultured in vitro. The origin of the receptors is a human donor in good health.

This clonotype is medium-sized. The CDR3 DNA reads TGCAGTGCGTGGACTAGCGGGAGGAATCTAGCCAAAAACATTCAGTACTTC. It specifies CSAWTSGRNLAKNIQYF. V usage is TRBV20-1 and J usage is TRBJ2-4; 14 positions agree with TRBD2. This CDR3 is built from 17 residues. V lost 6 bases, J lost 0 bases, and 7 bases stayed unmatched. CDR1 and CDR2 (germline): DFQATT, SNEGSKA (reference sequence).

In its sample, this clonotype was seen a few times. The CDR3 DNA reads TGTGCCAGCGGCCGGGCGGTGACCTATGGCTACACCTTC. Protein product: CASGRAVTYGYTF. This rearrangement joins TRBV27 to TRBJ1-2; D gene ambiguous. Trimming removed 8 bases at V and 4 bases at J, with 14 bases between. This CDR3 has 13 amino acids. Germline CDR1 reads MNHEY; CDR2 reads SMNVEV (reference sequence).

This clonotype was seen only a few times. This chain links TRBV7-9 with TRBJ1-3, with TRBD1 matching over 7 bases. Trimming at V came to 7 bases and at J to 7 bases, leaving 10 bases not matched to a gene. In germline, CDR1 is SEHNR, CDR2 FQNEAQ (reference sequence). The CDR3 sequence is 14 residues long. The CDR3 region is CASTLGGGRNTIYF. CDR3 bases: TGTGCCAGCACCCTGGGAGGGGGCAGGAACACCATATATTTT.

CDR3 coding DNA: TGTGCCAGCAGCAACACAGGGGGCAACGAGCAGTACTTC. It translates to CASSNTGGNEQYF. V usage is TRBV7-9 and J usage is TRBJ2-7; 9 positions match TRBD1. CDR3 length equals 13 residues. V gave up 5 bases and J gave up 5 bases; unmatched junction bases: 4. Per the germline V gene, CDR1 is SEHNR and CDR2 is FQNEAQ (reference sequence).

This clonotype has only a few counts. The V and J genes are TRBV6-2 or TRBV6-3 and TRBJ2-2; 12 bases align to TRBD1. The CDR3 runs to 16 residues. V gave up 6 bases and J gave up 3 bases; unmatched junction bases: 5. CDR1 MNHEY and CDR2 SVGEGT come from the germline V gene. This CDR3 is CASRSGQGAYTGELFF. DNA for the CDR3: TGTGCCAGCAGGTCGGGACAGGGGGCTTACACCGGGGAGCTGTTTTTT.

V is TRBV6-5 and J is TRBJ1-2; D ambiguous. The V end lost 0 bases, the J end lost 6 bases, and 8 bases lay between the germline ends. Germline V gene lookup returns CDR1 MNHEY and CDR2 SVGAGI. The CDR3 sequence is 13 residues long. DNA of the CDR3: TGTGCCAGCAGTTACTCTACCCGCGATGGCTACACCTTC. Residues: CASSYSTRDGYTF.

The chain couples TRBV27 to TRBJ2-1, with TRBD1 as a possible D gene (6 bases). Trimming took off 5 bases at V and 10 bases at J, with 18 bases between the two ends. Germline assignment: CDR1 MNHEY and CDR2 SMNVEV (reference sequence). This CDR3 contains 14 residues. CDR3 amino acids: CASSPLDSREEQFF. The CDR3 DNA reads as TGTGCCAGCAGTCCATTGGACAGTAGGGAAGAGCAGTTCTTC.

V and J are TRBV7-2 and TRBJ1-1, with D maybe TRBD1 (5 bases). The CDR3 has 15 amino acids. V dropped 2 bases and J dropped 5 bases, with 15 bases sitting between them. Germline-derived CDR1 and CDR2 are SGHTA and FQGNSA. The CDR3 region is CASSLSRQGGTEAFF. CDR3 DNA sequence: TGTGCCAGCAGCTTATCCCGGCAGGGCGGAACTGAAGCTTTCTTT.

This clonotype was recorded a few times. This chain joins TRBV20-1 and TRBJ1-1, with 7 positions matching TRBD1. The CDR3 consists of 14 residues. J lost 1 base, V lost 3 bases, and 5 bases had no gene match. Germline V gives CDR1 DFQATT, CDR2 SNEGSKA (reference sequence). CDR3 sequence reads: CSASRGQANTEAFF. CDR3 sequence (DNA): TGCAGTGCTAGTAGGGGGCAGGCGAACACTGAAGCTTTCTTT.

This chain connects TRBV28 to TRBJ2-7; possible D gene TRBD1, 6 bases. The V gene lost 3 bases and the J gene lost 7 bases, with 13 bases spanning the gap. The CDR3 extends over 13 amino acids. The germline V gene encodes CDR1 MDHEN and CDR2 SYDVKM. CDR3: CASSFPGDQEQYF. The CDR3 coding sequence is TGTGCCAGCAGTTTCCCAGGGGACCAGGAGCAGTACTTC.

The chain recombines TRBV20-1 with TRBJ1-5; possible D gene TRBD1, 6 bases. CDR3 length equals 18 residues. V lost 3 bases and J 4 bases, leaving 25 bases between the germline ends. CDR1 is DFQATT and CDR2 is SNEGSKA in the germline V gene (reference sequence). The CDR3 protein is CSARGLPVTGRANQPQHF. The CDR3 coding sequence is TGCAGTGCTAGGGGGTTACCGGTTACAGGGAGGGCGAATCAGCCCCAGCATTTT.

The CDR3 coding sequence is TGTGCCACCTCCGGGAGGGGTAGCAATCAGCCCCAGCATTTT. It yields the protein CATSGRGSNQPQHF. This chain joins TRBV6-2 or TRBV6-3 and TRBJ1-5; a possible D gene is TRBD1 (5 bases). The CDR3 extends over 14 amino acids. The V gene lost 10 bases and the J gene lost 0 bases, with 13 bases spanning the gap. Germline CDR1 reads MNHEY; CDR2 reads SVGEGT.

The CDR3 DNA follows: TGCAGTACATCGACTAGCTGGGGTGGGGATACGCAGTATTTT. Translation: CSTSTSWGGDTQYF. This chain links TRBV20-1 with TRBJ2-3; the match to TRBD2 covers 7 bases. The CDR3 extends over 14 amino acids. V shed 8 bases, J shed 6 bases, and the junction held 14 bases outside the gene matches. CDR1 is DFQATT, CDR2 SNEGSKA, per germline (reference sequence).

The V call is TRBV29-1, the J call TRBJ2-3; 7 bases align to TRBD1. V shed 4 bases, J shed 1 base, and the junction held 8 bases outside the gene matches. This CDR3 contains 15 residues. Germline-derived CDR1 and CDR2 are SQVTM and ANQGSEA. The CDR3 bases are TGCAGCGTTGGTAAGGGGGCGTCCGGCACAGATACGCAGTATTTT. Protein: CSVGKGASGTDTQYF.

Only one count was recorded for this clonotype. The chain employs TRBV25-1 and TRBJ1-6, with D tentatively TRBD1 (5 bases). The V gene lost 0 bases and the J gene lost 6 bases, with 15 bases spanning the gap. CDR3 length equals 17 residues. The germline CDR1 and CDR2 sequences are MGHDK and SYGVNS. CDR3 DNA: TGTGCCAGCAGTGAATATAGTAGTGGGACTTCTAATTCACCCCTCCACTTT. This encodes CASSEYSSGTSNSPLHF.

The CDR3 here is CASRTEITGELFF. Written as DNA, the CDR3 is TGTGCCAGTCGAACAGAAATCACCGGGGAGCTGTTTTTT. J is TRBJ2-2 and V is TRBV2; D is unresolved. The CDR3 contains 13 residues. The V end lost 9 bases, the J end lost 4 bases, and 12 bases lay between the germline ends. Germline assignment: CDR1 SNHLY and CDR2 FYNNEI.